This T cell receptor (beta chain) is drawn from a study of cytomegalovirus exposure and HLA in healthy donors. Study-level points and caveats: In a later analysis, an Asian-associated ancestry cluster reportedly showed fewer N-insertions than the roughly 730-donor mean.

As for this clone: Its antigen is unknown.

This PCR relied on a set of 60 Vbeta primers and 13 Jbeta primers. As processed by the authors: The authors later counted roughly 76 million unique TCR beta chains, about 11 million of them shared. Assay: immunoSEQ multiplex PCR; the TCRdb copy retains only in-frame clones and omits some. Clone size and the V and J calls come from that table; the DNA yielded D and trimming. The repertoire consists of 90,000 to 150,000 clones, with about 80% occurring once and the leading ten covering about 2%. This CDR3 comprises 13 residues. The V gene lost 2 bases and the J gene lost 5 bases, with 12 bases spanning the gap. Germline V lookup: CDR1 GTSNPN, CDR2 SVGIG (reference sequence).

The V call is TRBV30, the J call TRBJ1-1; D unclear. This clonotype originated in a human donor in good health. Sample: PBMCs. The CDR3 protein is CAWSKGARTEAFF. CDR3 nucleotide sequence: TGTGCCTGGAGTAAAGGTGCGCGGACTGAAGCTTTCTTT.